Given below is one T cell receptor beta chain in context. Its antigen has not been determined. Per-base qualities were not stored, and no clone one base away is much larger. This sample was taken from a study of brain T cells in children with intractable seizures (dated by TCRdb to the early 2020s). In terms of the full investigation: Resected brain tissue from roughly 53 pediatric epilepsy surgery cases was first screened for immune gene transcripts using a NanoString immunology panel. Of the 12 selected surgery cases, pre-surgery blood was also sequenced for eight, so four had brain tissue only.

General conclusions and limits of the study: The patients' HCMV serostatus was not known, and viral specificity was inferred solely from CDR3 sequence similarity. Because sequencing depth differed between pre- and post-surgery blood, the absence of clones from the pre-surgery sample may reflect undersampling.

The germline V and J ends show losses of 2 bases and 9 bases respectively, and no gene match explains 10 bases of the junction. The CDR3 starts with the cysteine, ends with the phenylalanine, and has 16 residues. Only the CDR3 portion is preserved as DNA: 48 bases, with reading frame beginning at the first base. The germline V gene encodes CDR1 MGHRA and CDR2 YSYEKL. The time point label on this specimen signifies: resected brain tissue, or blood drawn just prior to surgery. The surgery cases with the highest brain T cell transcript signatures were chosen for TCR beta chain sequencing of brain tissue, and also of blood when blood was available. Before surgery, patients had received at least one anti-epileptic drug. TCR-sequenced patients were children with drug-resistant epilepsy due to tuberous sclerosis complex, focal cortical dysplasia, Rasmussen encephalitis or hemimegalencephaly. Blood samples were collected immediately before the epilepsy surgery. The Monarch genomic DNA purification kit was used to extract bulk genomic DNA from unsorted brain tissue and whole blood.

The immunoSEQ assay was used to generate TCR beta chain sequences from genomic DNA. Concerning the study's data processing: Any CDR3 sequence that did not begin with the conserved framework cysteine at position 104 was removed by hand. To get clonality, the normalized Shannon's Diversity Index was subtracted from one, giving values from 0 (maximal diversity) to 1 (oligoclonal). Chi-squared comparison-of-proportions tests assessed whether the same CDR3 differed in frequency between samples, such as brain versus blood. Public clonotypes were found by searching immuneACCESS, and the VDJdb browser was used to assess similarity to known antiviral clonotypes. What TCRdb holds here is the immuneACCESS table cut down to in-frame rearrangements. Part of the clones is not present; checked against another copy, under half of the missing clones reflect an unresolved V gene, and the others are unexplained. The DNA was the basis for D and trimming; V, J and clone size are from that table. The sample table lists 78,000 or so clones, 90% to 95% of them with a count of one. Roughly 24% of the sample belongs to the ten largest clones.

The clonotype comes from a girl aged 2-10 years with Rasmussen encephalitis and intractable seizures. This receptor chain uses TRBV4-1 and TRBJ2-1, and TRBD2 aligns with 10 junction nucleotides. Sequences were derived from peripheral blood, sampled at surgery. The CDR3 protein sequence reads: CASSQRASGGAREQFF. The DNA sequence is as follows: TGCGCCAGCAGCCAACGGGCTAGCGGGGGAGCGCGTGAGCAGTTCTTC.